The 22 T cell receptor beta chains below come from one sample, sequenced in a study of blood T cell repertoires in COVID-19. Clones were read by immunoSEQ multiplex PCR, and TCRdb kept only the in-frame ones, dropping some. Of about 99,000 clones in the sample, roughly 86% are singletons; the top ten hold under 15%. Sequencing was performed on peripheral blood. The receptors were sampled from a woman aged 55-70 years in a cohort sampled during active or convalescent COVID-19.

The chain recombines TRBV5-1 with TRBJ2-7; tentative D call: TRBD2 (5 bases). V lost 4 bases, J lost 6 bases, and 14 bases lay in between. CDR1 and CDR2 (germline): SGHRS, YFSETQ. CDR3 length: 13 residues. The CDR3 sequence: CASSLGNGGEQYF. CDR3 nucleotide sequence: TGCGCCAGCAGCCTCGGGAACGGAGGCGAGCAGTACTTC.

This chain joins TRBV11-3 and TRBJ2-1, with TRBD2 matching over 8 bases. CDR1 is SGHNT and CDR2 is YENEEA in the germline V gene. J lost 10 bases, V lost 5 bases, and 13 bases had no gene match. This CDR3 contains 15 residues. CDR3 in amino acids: CASSRGGSGAGEQFF. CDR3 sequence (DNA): TGTGCCAGCAGCCGCGGAGGTAGCGGGGCGGGAGAGCAGTTCTTC. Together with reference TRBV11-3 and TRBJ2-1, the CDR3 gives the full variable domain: EAGVVQSPRYKIIEKKQPVAFWCNPISGHNTLYWYLQNLGQGPELLIRYENEEAVDDSQLPKDRFSAERLKGVDSTLKIQPAELGDSAVYLCASSRGGSGAGEQFFGPGTRLTVL.

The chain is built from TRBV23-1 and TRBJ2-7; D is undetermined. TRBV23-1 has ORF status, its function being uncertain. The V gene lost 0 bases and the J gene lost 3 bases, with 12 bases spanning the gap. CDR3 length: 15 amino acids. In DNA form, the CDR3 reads TGCGCCAGCAGTCAATCGAGGCAGACCCTCTACGAGCAGTACTTC. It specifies CASSQSRQTLYEQYF.

The CDR3 protein is CATLIGGGNYGYTF. The DNA of the CDR3 is TGTGCCACCCTGATTGGCGGGGGCAACTATGGCTACACCTTC. V is TRBV19 and J is TRBJ1-2, with D maybe TRBD1 (6 bases). This CDR3 has 14 amino acids. Trimming stripped 10 bases from V and 2 bases from J, with 17 bases between. Per the germline V gene, CDR1 is LNHDA and CDR2 is SQIVND (reference sequence). Using reference TRBV19 and TRBJ1-2 for the parts outside the CDR3, the full variable domain is DGGITQSPKYLFRKEGQNVTLSCEQNLNHDAMYWYRQDPGQGLRLIYYSQIVNDFQKGDIAEGYSVSREKKESFPLTVTSAQKNPTAFYLCATLIGGGNYGYTFGSGTRLTVV.

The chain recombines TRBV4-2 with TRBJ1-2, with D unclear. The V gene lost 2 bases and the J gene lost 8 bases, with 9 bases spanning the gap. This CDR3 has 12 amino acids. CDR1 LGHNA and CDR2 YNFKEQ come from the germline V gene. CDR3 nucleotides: TGTGCCAGCAGCCAAAACGATCGGGGCTACACCTTC. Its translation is CASSQNDRGYTF.

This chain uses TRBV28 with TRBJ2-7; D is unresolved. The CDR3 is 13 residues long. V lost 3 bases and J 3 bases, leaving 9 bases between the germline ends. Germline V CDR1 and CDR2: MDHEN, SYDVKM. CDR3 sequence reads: CASSFNTLYEQYF. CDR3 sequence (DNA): TGTGCCAGCAGTTTTAACACCCTCTACGAGCAGTACTTC.

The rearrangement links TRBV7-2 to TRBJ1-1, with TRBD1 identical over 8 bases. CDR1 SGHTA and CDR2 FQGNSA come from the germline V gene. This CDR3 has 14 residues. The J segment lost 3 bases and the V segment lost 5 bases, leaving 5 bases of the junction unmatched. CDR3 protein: CASSVDRVYTEAFF. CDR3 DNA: TGTGCCAGCAGCGTGGACAGGGTTTACACTGAAGCTTTCTTT. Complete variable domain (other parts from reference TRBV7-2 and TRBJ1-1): GAGVSQSPSNKVTEKGKDVELRCDPISGHTALYWYRQSLGQGLEFLIYFQGNSAPDKSGLPSDRFSAERTGGSVSTLTIQRTQQEDSAVYLCASSVDRVYTEAFFGQGTRLTVV.

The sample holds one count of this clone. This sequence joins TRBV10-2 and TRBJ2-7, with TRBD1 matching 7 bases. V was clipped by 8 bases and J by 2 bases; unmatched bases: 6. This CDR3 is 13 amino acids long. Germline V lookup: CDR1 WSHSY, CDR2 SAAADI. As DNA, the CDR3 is TGCGCCAGCTCCGGGACAGTGACCTACGAGCAGTACTTC. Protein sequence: CASSGTVTYEQYF.

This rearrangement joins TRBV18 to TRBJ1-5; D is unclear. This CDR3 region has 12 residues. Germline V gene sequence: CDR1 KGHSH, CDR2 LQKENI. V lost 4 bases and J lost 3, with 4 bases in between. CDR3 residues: CASSRDNQPQHF. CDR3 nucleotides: TGTGCCAGCTCACGCGACAATCAGCCCCAGCATTTT.

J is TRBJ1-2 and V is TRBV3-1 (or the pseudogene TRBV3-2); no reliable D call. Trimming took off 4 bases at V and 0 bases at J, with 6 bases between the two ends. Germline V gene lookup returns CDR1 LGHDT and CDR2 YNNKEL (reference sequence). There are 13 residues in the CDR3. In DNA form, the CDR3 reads TGTGCCAGCAGCCGAGGATCTAACTATGGCTACACCTTC. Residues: CASSRGSNYGYTF.

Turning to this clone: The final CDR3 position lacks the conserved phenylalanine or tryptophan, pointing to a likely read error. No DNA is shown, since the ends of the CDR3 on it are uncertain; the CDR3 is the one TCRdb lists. The CDR3 region is CASSRDRGPLYL. The chain combines TRBV2 with TRBJ1-2; the table's D call, TRBD1, was not checked against the DNA. Both ends counted, the CDR3 spans 12 residues. Germline V gives CDR1 SNHLY, CDR2 FYNNEI.

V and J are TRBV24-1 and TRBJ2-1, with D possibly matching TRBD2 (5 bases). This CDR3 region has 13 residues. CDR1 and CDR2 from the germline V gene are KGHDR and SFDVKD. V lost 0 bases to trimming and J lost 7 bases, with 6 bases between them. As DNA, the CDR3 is TGTGCCACCAGTGATTTGGGGAGAAATGAGCAGTTCTTC. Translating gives CATSDLGRNEQFF.

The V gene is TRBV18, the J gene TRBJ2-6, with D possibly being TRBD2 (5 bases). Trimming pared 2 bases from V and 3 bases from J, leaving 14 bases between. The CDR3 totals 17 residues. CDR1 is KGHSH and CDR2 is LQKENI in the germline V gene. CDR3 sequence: CASSPGRGQVGANVLTF. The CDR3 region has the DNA TGTGCCAGCTCACCAGGAAGAGGGCAAGTTGGGGCCAACGTCCTGACTTTC.

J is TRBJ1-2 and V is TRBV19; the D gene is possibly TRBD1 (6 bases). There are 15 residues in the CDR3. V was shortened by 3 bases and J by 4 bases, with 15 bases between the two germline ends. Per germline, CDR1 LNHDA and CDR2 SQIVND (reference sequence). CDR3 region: CASSMAGGPGYGYTF. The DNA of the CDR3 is TGTGCCAGTAGTATGGCGGGGGGCCCTGGCTATGGCTACACCTTC.

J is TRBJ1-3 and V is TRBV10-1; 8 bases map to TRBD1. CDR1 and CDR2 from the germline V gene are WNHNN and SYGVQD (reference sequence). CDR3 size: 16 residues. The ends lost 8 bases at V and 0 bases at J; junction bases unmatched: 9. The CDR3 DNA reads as TGCGCCAGCGCGCCGGACAGGGATTACTCTGGAAACACCATATATTTT. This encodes CASAPDRDYSGNTIYF.

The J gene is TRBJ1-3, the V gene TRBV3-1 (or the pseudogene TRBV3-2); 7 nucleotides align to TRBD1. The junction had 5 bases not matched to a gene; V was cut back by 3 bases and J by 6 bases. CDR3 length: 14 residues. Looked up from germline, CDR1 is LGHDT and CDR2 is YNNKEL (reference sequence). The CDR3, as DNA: TGTGCCAGCAGCCAGGGACAGCTTACAAACACCATATATTTT. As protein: CASSQGQLTNTIYF.

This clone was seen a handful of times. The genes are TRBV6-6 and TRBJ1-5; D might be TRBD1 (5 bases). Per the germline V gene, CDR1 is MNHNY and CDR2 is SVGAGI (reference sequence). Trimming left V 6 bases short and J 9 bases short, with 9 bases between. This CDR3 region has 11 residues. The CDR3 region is CASSPGGPQHF. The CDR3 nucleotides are TGTGCCAGCAGCCCCGGGGGGCCCCAGCATTTT.

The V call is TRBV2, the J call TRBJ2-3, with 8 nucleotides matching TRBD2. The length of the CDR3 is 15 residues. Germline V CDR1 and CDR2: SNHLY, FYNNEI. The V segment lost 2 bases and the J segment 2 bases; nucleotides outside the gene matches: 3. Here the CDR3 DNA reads TGTGCCAGCAGTGAATCTAGCGGGTACACAGATACGCAGTATTTT. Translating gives CASSESSGYTDTQYF.

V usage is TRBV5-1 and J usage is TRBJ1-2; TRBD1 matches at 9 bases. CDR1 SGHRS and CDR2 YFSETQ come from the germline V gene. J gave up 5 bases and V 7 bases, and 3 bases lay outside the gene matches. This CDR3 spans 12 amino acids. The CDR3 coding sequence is TGCGCCAGCTCGACAGGGGGGTATGGCTACACCTTC. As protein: CASSTGGYGYTF.

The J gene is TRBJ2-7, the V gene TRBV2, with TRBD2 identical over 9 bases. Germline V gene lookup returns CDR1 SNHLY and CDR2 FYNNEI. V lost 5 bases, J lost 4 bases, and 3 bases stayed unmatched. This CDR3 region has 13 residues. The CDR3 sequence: CASSSGRRYEQYF. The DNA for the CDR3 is TGTGCCAGCAGTAGCGGGAGGAGGTACGAGCAGTACTTC.

CDR3 DNA: TGCGCCAGCCTGGCCAGACCCGGGACTAGATCTGAGACCCAGTACTTC. Encoded protein: CASLARPGTRSETQYF. This chain connects TRBV23-1 to TRBJ2-5; TRBD2 matches at 8 bases. TRBV23-1 is flagged as an ORF with uncertain function. There are 16 residues in the CDR3. The V and J ends lost 8 bases and 5 bases, in that order; junction bases with no gene match: 16.

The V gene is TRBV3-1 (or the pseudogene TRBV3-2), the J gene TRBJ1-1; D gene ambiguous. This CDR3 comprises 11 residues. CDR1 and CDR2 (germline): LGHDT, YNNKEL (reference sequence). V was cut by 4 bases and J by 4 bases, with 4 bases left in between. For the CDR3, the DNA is TGTGCCAGCAGCCTCGGCACTGAAGCTTTCTTT. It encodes CASSLGTEAFF.